These T cell receptor beta chains were read from a single sample in a study of glioma-infiltrating T cells. TCRdb used MiXCR to reprocess the multiplex PCR reads, holding one entry per CDR3 protein. Of around 99,000 distinct CDR3 sequences listed, less than 30% were seen once; the top ten hold approximately 35%. Sequenced input: glioma tissue, nonneoplastic brain tissue, or PBMCs (not recorded which). Receptors were obtained from a human donor with low-grade glioma or glioblastoma, undergoing nonglioma brain surgery, or in good health (not recorded which). The CDR3 runs from the conserved cysteine through the conserved F or W. The D gene is left open where the match is weak. A row's size may be missing; if present it is once, few, many or a size class.

size,J,D,length,V,CDR3,DNA
.,TRBJ2-7,.,15,TRBV5-5,CASSSRGDVGNEQYF,TGTGCCAGCAGCTCGAGAGGGGACGTTGGAAATGAGCAGTACTTC
many,TRBJ1-2,TRBD1,14,TRBV4-3,CASSPRQGIYGYTF,TGCGCCAGCAGCCCACGACAGGGGATCTATGGCTACACCTTC
.,TRBJ2-2,.,17,TRBV18,CASSPPGAGLNTGELFF,TGTGCCAGCTCACCACCGGGGGCGGGGCTGAACACCGGGGAGCTGTTTTTT
many,TRBJ2-7,.,15,TRBV6-2/TRBV6-3,CASSYESQDPYEQYF,TGTGCCAGCAGTTACGAGTCCCAAGACCCGTACGAGCAGTACTTC
many,TRBJ2-7,TRBD1,14,TRBV29-1,CSVEGDQGAYEQYF,TGCAGCGTTGAAGGCGATCAGGGGGCCTACGAGCAGTACTTC
many,TRBJ1-2,.,14,TRBV5-4,CASSLGLINYGYTF,TGTGCCAGCAGCTTGGGGCTGATCAACTATGGCTACACCTTC
many,TRBJ2-3,.,13,TRBV20-1,CSASGANTITQYF,TGCAGTGCTAGCGGGGCCAACACAATCACGCAGTATTTT
few,TRBJ1-2,TRBD1,14,TRBV12-3/TRBV12-4,CASSFHPGQGGYTF,TGTGCCAGCAGTTTCCACCCGGGACAGGGGGGCTACACCTTC
few,TRBJ1-1,.,15,TRBV4-1,CVSSQDQAGNNDAFF,TGCGTCAGCAGCCAAGATCAGGCTGGGAACAATGATGCCTTCTTT
.,TRBJ1-2,TRBD1,12,TRBV6-2/TRBV6-3,CSSAGGRYGYTF,TGTTCCAGTGCAGGGGGCCGCTATGGCTACACCTTC
many,TRBJ1-5,.,14,TRBV7-9,CASSLTGRDQPQHF,TGTGCCAGCAGCTTAACCGGGCGGGATCAGCCCCAGCATTTT
.,TRBJ2-5,.,15,TRBV5-1,CASSPGTSRIETQYF,TGCGCCAGCAGCCCAGGCACTAGCAGGATCGAGACCCAGTACTTC
.,TRBJ2-5,TRBD2,15,TRBV19,CASRMTSGHQETQYF,TGTGCCAGTAGAATGACTAGCGGGCACCAAGAGACCCAGTACTTC